A single sample gave rise to the 30 T cell receptor beta chains below, sequenced in a study of T-cell reconstitution after alpha-beta-depleted transplantation in children. TCRbeta library construction was performed incorporating unique molecular identifiers. TCRdb fed the PCR reads into MiXCR, producing one record per CDR3 protein. The profile shows almost 600,000 distinct CDR3 sequences, 25% to 30% of them singletons. Sequences were derived from PBMCs, sampled before TCRalphabeta/CD19-depleted stem cell transplant. Receptor source: a boy less than two years old with Wiskott-Aldrich syndrome, due to receive a stem cell transplant.

Only a few counts were recorded for this clonotype. The genes are TRBV15 and TRBJ1-5; maybe TRBD1 (6 bases). V was cut by 0 bases and J by 3 bases, with 12 bases left in between. Germline CDR1 reads LNHNV; CDR2 reads YYDKDF (reference sequence). This CDR3 comprises 16 residues. The CDR3 coding sequence is TGTGCCACCAGCAGAGACAGGGGTTCACTCAATCAGCCCCAGCATTTT. This translates into CATSRDRGSLNQPQHF. Full variable domain (rest looked up from reference TRBV15 and TRBJ1-5): DAMVIQNPRYQVTQFGKPVTLSCSQTLNHNVMYWYQQKSSQAPKLLFHYYDKDFNNEADTPDNFQSRRPNTSFCFLDIRSPGLGDTAMYLCATSRDRGSLNQPQHFGDGTRLSIL.

This clonotype was seen only a few times. The chain carries TRBV3-1 and TRBJ2-3; TRBD2 matches at 8 bases. CDR1 and CDR2 (germline): LGHDT, YNNKEL (reference sequence). Trimming at V came to 3 bases and at J to 2 bases, leaving 7 bases not matched to a gene. This CDR3 region has 16 residues. As DNA, the CDR3 is TGTGCCAGCAGCCACGCCGGGACTAGGCTCACAGATACGCAGTATTTT. It specifies CASSHAGTRLTDTQYF.

The chain recombines TRBV29-1 with TRBJ1-5; D not resolved. Trimming shortened V by 7 bases and J by 4 bases, and 11 bases separated the two germline ends. The germline gives CDR1 SQVTM, CDR2 ANQGSEA. This CDR3 comprises 12 residues. The CDR3 spells CSATDGNQPQHF. Written as DNA, the CDR3 is TGCAGCGCCACGGACGGTAATCAGCCCCAGCATTTT.

The gene calls are TRBV30 and TRBJ2-1; D possibly corresponds to TRBD2 (6 bases). V was shortened by 2 bases and J by 3 bases, with 8 bases between the two germline ends. Germline V gene lookup returns CDR1 GTSNPN and CDR2 SVGIG (reference sequence). CDR3 length: 13 amino acids. CDR3 nucleotides: TGTGCCTGGAGTTCGGGGGTCTACAATGAGCAGTTCTTC. This codes for CAWSSGVYNEQFF.

This clonotype was recorded a few times. The rearrangement links TRBV27 to TRBJ2-2; 10 bases line up with TRBD1. Trimming took 1 base from V and 2 from J; bases not matched to a gene: 10. Germline V lookup: CDR1 MNHEY, CDR2 SMNVEV (reference sequence). This CDR3 is built from 19 residues. CDR3 sequence reads: CASSLFRTGGLPNTGELFF. DNA for the CDR3: TGTGCCAGCAGTTTATTCCGGACAGGGGGGTTGCCAAACACCGGGGAGCTGTTTTTT.

V usage is TRBV10-3 and J usage is TRBJ2-5; 7 bases are a match to TRBD2. V lost 1 base, J lost 5 bases, and 7 bases stayed unmatched. Germline V CDR1 and CDR2: ENHRY, SYGVKD. The CDR3 is 15 residues long. CDR3 sequence reads: CAISEFRGREETQYF. In nucleotides, the CDR3 is TGTGCCATCAGTGAGTTCCGCGGGCGGGAGGAGACCCAGTACTTC.

The chain recombines TRBV5-5 with TRBJ2-1, with no clear D. The CDR3 totals 13 residues. Germline CDR1 and CDR2: SGHKS and YYEKEE (reference sequence). V lost 0 bases and J 10 bases, leaving 11 bases between the germline ends. CDR3 amino acids: CASSLALVWEQFF. The CDR3 nucleotides are TGTGCCAGCAGCTTGGCCCTAGTTTGGGAGCAGTTCTTC.

This clonotype was seen a few times. V and J are TRBV5-1 and TRBJ1-3; D is possibly TRBD1 (6 bases). V was shortened by 5 bases and J by 0 bases, with 12 bases between the two germline ends. This CDR3 has 15 amino acids. Looked up from germline, CDR1 is SGHRS and CDR2 is YFSETQ. The CDR3 protein is CASRMDSHSGNTIYF. CDR3 DNA sequence: TGCGCCAGCAGGATGGACAGTCACTCTGGAAACACCATATATTTT. The full variable domain, with the rest looked up from reference TRBV5-1 and TRBJ1-3, is KAGVTQTPRYLIKTRGQQVTLSCSPISGHRSVSWYQQTPGQGLQFLFEYFSETQRNKGNFPGRFSGRQFSNSRSEMNVSTLELGDSALYLCASRMDSHSGNTIYFGEGSWLTVV.

This clonotype showed up just a few times. V gene TRBV4-1 combines with J gene TRBJ2-1; a possible D gene is TRBD1 (5 bases). The V and J ends lost 2 bases and 5 bases respectively, with 13 bases between them. Germline values: CDR1 MGHRA, CDR2 YSYEKL. The CDR3 is made up of 15 amino acids. CDR3 DNA sequence: TGCGCCAGCAGCCAACGCGGTGGGGCCAACAATGAGCAGTTCTTC. This translates into CASSQRGGANNEQFF.

This chain joins TRBV12-3 or TRBV12-4 and TRBJ1-5; D is undetermined. V was cut by 7 bases and J by 3 bases, with 13 bases left in between. This CDR3 has 14 residues. The CDR3 nucleotides read TGTGCCAGCAATACCGACCGAGTCAATCAGCCCCAGCATTTT. Translating gives CASNTDRVNQPQHF.

The V gene is TRBV11-2, the J gene TRBJ2-1; TRBD2 matches at 7 bases. The CDR3 contains 17 residues. The germline V gene encodes CDR1 SGHAT and CDR2 FQNNGV. Trimming at V came to 1 base and at J to 3 bases, leaving 9 bases not matched to a gene. The CDR3 region has the DNA TGTGCCAGCAGCTTAGTCGCAGCGGGAATGGGCTACAATGAGCAGTTCTTC. Its translation: CASSLVAAGMGYNEQFF.

This clonotype occurred a few times. One end of the junction fails to match germline, which may point to a read error. The chain carries TRBV20-1 and TRBJ2-7, with 7 positions matching TRBD1. Germline assignment: CDR1 DFQATT and CDR2 SNEGSKA (reference sequence). This CDR3 contains 13 residues. The CDR3 loop reads CSARGTAPSEQYF. CDR3 in DNA: TGCAGTGCCAGAGGGACAGCGCCCTCCGAGCAGTACTTC.

V gene TRBV7-9 combines with J gene TRBJ1-1; 7 positions match TRBD1. The CDR3 runs 13 residues. V lost 6 bases to trimming and J lost 4 bases; unmatched junction nucleotides: 5. The germline V gene has CDR1 SEHNR and CDR2 FQNEAQ (reference sequence). The CDR3 sequence is CASRQQGFTEAFF. The CDR3 coding sequence is TGTGCCAGCAGGCAACAGGGGTTCACTGAAGCTTTCTTT. The variable domain in full, with the rest retrieved from reference TRBV7-9 and TRBJ1-1, is DTGVSQNPRHKITKRGQNVTFRCDPISEHNRLYWYRQTLGQGPEFLTYFQNEAQLEKSRLLSDRFSAERPKGSFSTLEIQRTEQGDSAMYLCASRQQGFTEAFFGQGTRLTVV.

The gene calls are TRBV5-1 and TRBJ2-5, with D hard to call. The CDR3 is made up of 14 amino acids. V shed 2 bases and J shed 1 base, with 9 bases lying between them. Germline CDR1 reads SGHRS; CDR2 reads YFSETQ. This CDR3 reads CASSFGFSQETQYF. Here the CDR3 DNA reads TGCGCCAGCAGCTTCGGGTTCTCCCAAGAGACCCAGTACTTC.

This clonotype was observed at least ten times. The chain couples TRBV20-1 to TRBJ2-3; a weak D match, TRBD2 (6 bases). CDR3 length: 15 amino acids. Looked up from germline, CDR1 is DFQATT and CDR2 is SNEGSKA (reference sequence). The V end was cut by 1 base, the J end by 2 bases, with 13 bases between. The CDR3 spells CSARAPGLDTDTQYF. In DNA, the CDR3 is TGCAGTGCTAGAGCCCCGGGACTCGACACAGATACGCAGTATTTT.

This clonotype was seen more than once but under ten times. The chain is built from TRBV9 and TRBJ1-4, with 8 bases that match TRBD1. This CDR3 is 16 amino acids long. The germline gives CDR1 SGDLS, CDR2 YYNGEE. After removal of 4 bases from V and 8 bases from J, the junction contained 13 bases not matched to a gene. The CDR3: CASSPGTGLDGEKLFF. The CDR3 DNA sequence: TGTGCCAGCAGCCCTGGGACAGGCCTGGACGGAGAAAAACTGTTTTTT.

This clonotype occurred a few times. V is TRBV10-3 and J is TRBJ2-7; D is tentatively TRBD1 or TRBD2 (5 bases each). Germline V gene sequence: CDR1 ENHRY, CDR2 SYGVKD. V was pared by 6 bases and J by 0 bases, with 15 bases between. CDR3 length: 15 amino acids. The CDR3 nucleotides read TGTGCCATCAGATCTGACCGGGACCTCTCCTACGAGCAGTACTTC. It yields the protein CAIRSDRDLSYEQYF.

This clonotype was recorded a few times. The chain is built from TRBV5-1 and TRBJ2-1; 7 bases align to TRBD1. The CDR3 extends over 14 amino acids. With V trimmed by 3 bases and J by 2 bases, 2 bases remained unmatched. Germline lookup yields CDR1 SGHRS and CDR2 YFSETQ. The CDR3 reads CASSYGTAYNEQFF. CDR3 nucleotide sequence: TGCGCCAGCAGCTACGGGACAGCCTACAATGAGCAGTTCTTC.

The rearrangement links TRBV6-1 to TRBJ1-5; D gene unclear. V gave up 10 bases and J gave up 0 bases, with 19 bases separating them. This CDR3 comprises 16 residues. Germline V gene lookup returns CDR1 MNHNS and CDR2 SASEGT. CDR3 nucleotide sequence: TGTGCCACCAAAGGCATACAGATGTATAGCAATCAGCCCCAGCATTTT. Translated, it gives CATKGIQMYSNQPQHF.

The rearrangement joins TRBV7-6 to TRBJ1-4; D call uncertain. This CDR3 is 11 amino acids long. Germline V lookup: CDR1 SGHVS, CDR2 FNYEAQ. The V and J ends lost 5 bases and 8 bases respectively, with 6 bases between them. The CDR3 DNA reads as TGTGCCAGCAGCCAGGAAGAAAAACTGTTTTTT. Its protein product is CASSQEEKLFF.

This clonotype was seen more than once but under ten times. The chain carries TRBV4-1 and TRBJ2-1; 13 bases are shared with TRBD2. V lost 10 bases to trimming and J lost 1 base; unmatched junction nucleotides: 7. Germline V lookup: CDR1 MGHRA, CDR2 YSYEKL. This CDR3 contains 16 residues. DNA of the CDR3: TGCGCCACCAAAAGACTAGCGGGAGGTTCCTACAATGAGCAGTTCTTC. It translates to CATKRLAGGSYNEQFF.

This clonotype appeared a few times. The chain joins TRBV12-3 or TRBV12-4 to TRBJ1-2; D unclear. Trimming shortened V by 2 bases and J by 4 bases, and 8 bases separated the two germline ends. The CDR3 is made up of 13 amino acids. CDR3 protein: CASSLKRTYGYTF. The CDR3 DNA follows: TGTGCCAGCAGTTTAAAACGGACCTATGGCTACACCTTC.

The rearrangement links TRBV15 to TRBJ2-3; possible D gene TRBD1, 6 bases. The V end lost 7 bases, the J end lost 3 bases, and 20 bases lay between the germline ends. The CDR3 covers 16 residues. Per germline, CDR1 LNHNV and CDR2 YYDKDF (reference sequence). For the CDR3, the DNA is TGTGCCACCACCAGGGGTCGAGGGGATCGGACAGATACGCAGTATTTT. Protein sequence: CATTRGRGDRTDTQYF.

CDR3 residues: CSVPPSDVVGNEQFF. DNA for the CDR3: TGCAGTGTCCCTCCTTCCGACGTGGTGGGCAATGAGCAGTTCTTC. This chain connects TRBV20-1 to TRBJ2-1; D is unclear. The V end was cut by 7 bases, the J end by 6 bases, with 22 bases between. The CDR3 runs 15 residues. Germline values: CDR1 DFQATT, CDR2 SNEGSKA (reference sequence).

The rearrangement joins TRBV14 to TRBJ2-4; TRBD1 aligns across 7 bases. The CDR3 consists of 15 residues. J lost 0 bases, V lost 4 bases, and 3 bases had no gene match. Germline CDR1 reads SGHDN; CDR2 reads FVKESK. In DNA form, the CDR3 reads TGTGCCAGCAGCCCGGGACAGCGAGCCAAAAACATTCAGTACTTC. This encodes CASSPGQRAKNIQYF.

V gene TRBV28 combines with J gene TRBJ2-7; D not certain. Germline loops: CDR1 MDHEN, CDR2 SYDVKM. The CDR3 length is 12 residues. V was cut by 8 bases and J by 7 bases, with 15 bases left in between. CDR3 nucleotide sequence: TGTGCCAGCGGAACGGTGGCCGGAGAGCAGTACTTC. This sequence encodes CASGTVAGEQYF.

The rearrangement links TRBV29-1 to TRBJ2-1, with unresolved D. From germline, CDR1 is SQVTM and CDR2 ANQGSEA. The CDR3 spans 13 residues. V lost 4 bases and J 1 base, leaving 8 bases between the germline ends. In DNA form, the CDR3 reads TGCAGCGTTGGAAGGCTATCCTACAATGAGCAGTTCTTC. Translation gives CSVGRLSYNEQFF.

The genes are TRBV28 and TRBJ1-4, with 9 bases that match TRBD1. Trimming took 3 bases from V and 3 from J; bases not matched to a gene: 2. In germline, CDR1 is MDHEN, CDR2 SYDVKM. The CDR3 sequence is 15 residues long. The DNA of the CDR3 is TGTGCCAGCAGTTTCCGGGACAGGGCTAATGAAAAACTGTTTTTT. It translates to CASSFRDRANEKLFF.

This clonotype was detected many times. The chain couples TRBV5-1 to TRBJ1-1, with TRBD1 as a possible D gene (5 bases). V was pared by 0 bases and J by 4 bases, with 10 bases between. The CDR3 length is 14 residues. CDR1 is SGHRS and CDR2 is YFSETQ in the germline V gene. The CDR3 is CASSLAGGGTEAFF. The CDR3 DNA reads TGCGCCAGCAGCTTGGCCGGGGGGGGCACTGAAGCTTTCTTT.

Worth noting for this clonotype: The junction departs from the called germline gene at one end, perhaps through a read error. The chain recombines TRBV20-1 with TRBJ2-7, with 7 bases that match TRBD2. The CDR3 length is 16 residues. The germline V gene encodes CDR1 DFQATT and CDR2 SNEGSKA (reference sequence). The CDR3 nucleotides are TGCTGTGCTAGAGCATCTAGGCTAGCGGAGTCCTACGAGCAGTACTTC. Translation: CCARASRLAESYEQYF.